Below, 18 T cell receptor beta chains from the same sample are listed, as sequenced in a study of shared clonotypes between healthy human individuals. Measured with immunoSEQ multiplex PCR; TCRdb has only the in-frame clones, and not every one. Of about 680,000 clones listed, approximately 90% were seen once; the top ten hold nearly 25%. The naive CD8 subset, CD45RO-negative cells positively selected for CCR7, excluded terminally differentiated effector memory CD45RA+ cells. The sample consisted of naive CD8+ T cells sorted from blood. The source is a young man in good health.

This sequence joins TRBV9 and TRBJ2-3, with no clear D. Between the trimmed V and J ends, which lost 2 bases and 0 bases, there was a span of 7 bases. In germline, CDR1 is SGDLS, CDR2 YYNGEE. The CDR3 has 14 amino acids. DNA for the CDR3: TGTGCCAGCAGCGTCGATCGAAGCACAGATACGCAGTATTTT. This codes for CASSVDRSTDTQYF.

The chain is built from TRBV9 and TRBJ2-7; no clear D gene. Germline values: CDR1 SGDLS, CDR2 YYNGEE. V shed 4 bases and J shed 3 bases, with 14 bases lying between them. CDR3 length: 14 amino acids. The CDR3 sequence is CASSPGSLDYEQYF. CDR3 coding DNA: TGTGCCAGCAGCCCCGGGTCCCTTGACTACGAGCAGTACTTC. Combining the CDR3 with reference TRBV9 and TRBJ2-7 gives the whole variable domain DSGVTQTPKHLITATGQRVTLRCSPRSGDLSVYWYQQSLDQGLQFLIQYYNGEERAKGNILERFSAQQFPDLHSELNLSSLELGDSALYFCASSPGSLDYEQYFGPGTRLTVT.

The chain recombines TRBV29-1 with TRBJ2-1, with D tentatively TRBD1 (6 bases). Germline CDR1 SQVTM, CDR2 ANQGSEA. The V gene lost 2 bases and the J gene lost 7 bases, with 12 bases spanning the gap. The CDR3 loop spans 13 amino acids. CDR3 nucleotide sequence: TGCAGCGTTGAACGGCCAGGGGTGAATGAGCAGTTCTTC. Its translation is CSVERPGVNEQFF.

This chain links TRBV4-1 with TRBJ2-7; D possibly uses TRBD1 or TRBD2 (5 bases each). Germline values: CDR1 MGHRA, CDR2 YSYEKL. The CDR3 length is 16 residues. V was clipped by 3 bases and J by 0 bases, with 15 bases between them. CDR3 nucleotides: TGCGCCAGCAGCCAGTCTCCGGGACGGAGCTCCTACGAGCAGTACTTC. Translation: CASSQSPGRSSYEQYF.

V and J are TRBV29-1 and TRBJ2-2, with TRBD1 matching 9 bases. V was pared by 6 bases and J by 4 bases, with 3 bases of the junction left unmatched. Germline V gene lookup returns CDR1 SQVTM and CDR2 ANQGSEA. This CDR3 is built from 13 residues. CDR3 region: CSVQDRGTGELFF. CDR3 nucleotide sequence: TGCAGCGTGCAGGACAGGGGCACCGGGGAGCTGTTTTTT.

This chain uses TRBV5-1 with TRBJ2-7, with D tentatively TRBD1 or TRBD2 (5 bases each). The germline V gene has CDR1 SGHRS and CDR2 YFSETQ. This CDR3 has 15 residues. Trimming removed 2 bases at V and 3 bases at J, with 15 bases between. The CDR3 nucleotides are TGCGCCAGCAGCTTTCCGGGACCCGAGGGCTACGAGCAGTACTTC. Amino acids: CASSFPGPEGYEQYF.

The genes are TRBV11-3 and TRBJ2-4; weak D call: TRBD1 (6 bases). This CDR3 comprises 16 residues. V was pared by 5 bases and J by 3 bases, with 17 bases between. Per the germline V gene, CDR1 is SGHNT and CDR2 is YENEEA. DNA for the CDR3: TGTGCCAGCAGCCGAGCACAGGGTATCGTCAAAAACATTCAGTACTTC. This translates into CASSRAQGIVKNIQYF.

The chain couples TRBV4-3 to TRBJ2-2, with 7 bases identical to TRBD1. The CDR3 is 19 residues long. Germline CDR1 is LGHNA and CDR2 is YSLEER. The ends lost 4 bases at V and 3 bases at J; junction bases unmatched: 17. DNA for the CDR3: TGCGCCAGCAGCCCCCAATCCCTCGGTGACAGGGTGGACACCGGGGAGCTGTTTTTT. Translating gives CASSPQSLGDRVDTGELFF.

This chain connects TRBV7-2 to TRBJ2-5; 11 nucleotides line up with TRBD1. J lost 5 bases, V lost 4 bases, and 15 bases had no gene match. CDR3 length: 18 residues. The germline gives CDR1 SGHTA, CDR2 FQGNSA. The CDR3 DNA follows: TGTGCCAGCAGCTCGAGGAGGGGACAGGGGGTTTTTTGGGAGACCCAGTACTTC. Translating gives CASSSRRGQGVFWETQYF.

The chain uses TRBV7-9 and TRBJ2-5; 7 nucleotides line up with TRBD2. The CDR3 length is 15 residues. In germline, CDR1 is SEHNR, CDR2 FQNEAQ (reference sequence). The ends lost 6 bases at V and 3 bases at J; junction bases unmatched: 10. CDR3 sequence (DNA): TGTGCCAGCAGAGAGGACCTAGCGGTCGAAGAGACCCAGTACTTC. Translation: CASREDLAVEETQYF.

This rearrangement joins TRBV7-9 to TRBJ2-1, with 7 nucleotides matching TRBD2. The CDR3 length is 15 residues. CDR1 is SEHNR, CDR2 FQNEAQ, per germline (reference sequence). The ends lost 5 bases at V and 3 bases at J; junction bases unmatched: 7. Here the CDR3 DNA reads TGTGCCAGCAGCCCATCAGCGGGAAACTACAATGAGCAGTTCTTC. Its translation is CASSPSAGNYNEQFF.

The J gene is TRBJ2-7, the V gene TRBV29-1; TRBD1 agrees at 7 bases. Germline CDR1 and CDR2: SQVTM and ANQGSEA. The V gene end was trimmed by 7 bases and the J gene end by 1 base; junction bases not matched to a gene: 7. The CDR3 has 13 residues. The CDR3 region is CSGLGTDSYEQYF. CDR3 DNA: TGCAGCGGACTCGGGACAGATTCCTACGAGCAGTACTTC.

V usage is TRBV18 and J usage is TRBJ2-1; TRBD2 aligns across 14 bases. Germline CDR1 is KGHSH and CDR2 is LQKENI. This CDR3 is 19 amino acids long. J was trimmed by 6 bases and V by 5 bases; bases with no gene match: 15. This CDR3 reads CASSSTKGLAGEGGNEQFF. The CDR3 region has the DNA TGTGCCAGCTCATCCACCAAGGGACTAGCGGGAGAAGGTGGCAATGAGCAGTTCTTC. Complete variable domain (other parts from reference TRBV18 and TRBJ2-1): NAGVMQNPRHLVRRRGQEARLRCSPMKGHSHVYWYRQLPEEGLKFMVYLQKENIIDESGMPKERFSAEFPKEGPSILRIQQVVRGDSAAYFCASSSTKGLAGEGGNEQFFGPGTRLTVL.

This rearrangement joins TRBV18 to TRBJ2-3; 7 bases line up with TRBD1. The germline V gene encodes CDR1 KGHSH and CDR2 LQKENI. The CDR3 is 16 residues long. V gave up 1 base and J gave up 3 bases; unmatched junction bases: 7. The CDR3 DNA reads TGTGCCAGCTCACCACAGGGGGCGGCTAGGACAGATACGCAGTATTTT. It is translated as CASSPQGAARTDTQYF.

For this clone: Distinct nucleotide sequences in the sample also encode this CDR3. The V and J genes are TRBV20-1 and TRBJ2-7; the D call may be TRBD1 or TRBD2 (5 bases each). V was shortened by 5 bases and J by 3 bases, with 8 bases between the two germline ends. Germline assignment: CDR1 DFQATT and CDR2 SNEGSKA (reference sequence). The CDR3 runs to 11 residues. Here the CDR3 DNA reads TGCAGTGCTCGGGACCTCTACGAGCAGTACTTC. Protein sequence: CSARDLYEQYF.

CDR3 loop: CASSPLAINGADTQYF. CDR3 coding DNA: TGTGCCAGCAGCCCACTAGCGATTAACGGGGCAGATACGCAGTATTTT. The chain has TRBV6-6 and TRBJ2-3; 7 bases are a match to TRBD2. The V and J ends lost 6 bases and 4 bases, in that order; junction bases with no gene match: 13. This CDR3 has 16 residues. Germline assignment: CDR1 MNHNY and CDR2 SVGAGI (reference sequence).

V usage is TRBV18 and J usage is TRBJ2-3; perhaps TRBD2 as D (6 bases). Trimming took off 6 bases at V and 0 bases at J, with 16 bases between the two ends. The CDR3 is made up of 16 amino acids. Germline CDR1 KGHSH, CDR2 LQKENI. The CDR3 protein is CASSLQGLPSTDTQYF. The DNA of the CDR3 is TGTGCCAGCTCCCTCCAGGGACTCCCCAGCACAGATACGCAGTATTTT. The whole variable domain, filled in from reference TRBV18 and TRBJ2-3, reads NAGVMQNPRHLVRRRGQEARLRCSPMKGHSHVYWYRQLPEEGLKFMVYLQKENIIDESGMPKERFSAEFPKEGPSILRIQQVVRGDSAAYFCASSLQGLPSTDTQYFGPGTRLTVL.

V and J are TRBV14 and TRBJ2-5, with D perhaps assigned TRBD1 or TRBD2 (5 bases each). The germline CDR1 and CDR2 sequences are SGHDN and FVKESK. The V gene lost 4 bases and the J gene lost 5 bases, with 14 bases spanning the gap. The CDR3 runs to 14 residues. In DNA, the CDR3 is TGTGCCAGCAGCCGGGACCCCAAGGGCGAGACCCAGTACTTC. Amino acids: CASSRDPKGETQYF.